These 16 T cell receptor beta chains originate from one sample sequenced in a study of OX40 agonist ivuxolimab in advanced cancers. The method was the immunoSEQ multiplex PCR assay. This is the immuneACCESS table as TCRdb keeps it, with only in-frame sequences that have V and J called. A part of the clones is gone; compared with another copy, unresolved V genes explain less than half, and the rest is unexplained. The sample table lists around 70,000 clones, approximately 90% of them with a count of one. The ten most abundant clones make up about 0.95% of the sample. Sequenced material: CD4+ or CD8+ T cells sorted from blood, taken in a trial of the OX40 agonist ivuxolimab. Receptor source: an adult with an advanced solid tumor such as melanoma, head and neck, liver or kidney cancer.

The chain recombines TRBV9 with TRBJ1-3, with unresolved D. The germline gives CDR1 SGDLS, CDR2 YYNGEE. Trimming took 0 bases from V and 1 from J, leaving 8 bases between them. CDR3 length: 15 residues. CDR3 sequence reads: CASSVDVLSGNTIYF. For the CDR3, the DNA is TGTGCCAGCAGCGTAGACGTGTTATCTGGAAACACCATATATTTT.

This chain uses TRBV5-1 with TRBJ2-4; tentative D call: TRBD1 (7 bases). The germline gives CDR1 SGHRS, CDR2 YFSETQ. The CDR3 consists of 17 residues. V was clipped by 3 bases and J by 0 bases, with 16 bases between them. The CDR3 coding sequence is TGCGCCAGCAGCTGGGGGGACAGTGACCTAGCCAAAAACATTCAGTACTTC. As protein: CASSWGDSDLAKNIQYF.

V is TRBV2 and J is TRBJ2-7; possible D gene TRBD2, 6 bases. Trimming stripped 7 bases from V and 0 bases from J, with 7 bases between. The CDR3 spans 12 residues. Germline V gene lookup returns CDR1 SNHLY and CDR2 FYNNEI. The CDR3 nucleotides are TGTGCCAGCATCGGGGGCTCCTACGAGCAGTACTTC. This codes for CASIGGSYEQYF.

The rearrangement joins TRBV9 to TRBJ1-3, with D uncertain. This CDR3 contains 12 residues. Between the trimmed V and J ends, which lost 3 bases and 2 bases, there was a span of 3 bases. Germline V gene lookup returns CDR1 SGDLS and CDR2 YYNGEE. CDR3 in DNA: TGTGCCAGCAGCGCAACTGGAAACACCATATATTTT. Its protein product is CASSATGNTIYF.

To note about this clone: The junction departs from the called germline gene at one end, perhaps through a read error. The rearrangement links TRBV6-6 to TRBJ1-2; TRBD1 matches 9 bases. The CDR3 spans 14 residues. Germline V gene lookup returns CDR1 MNHNY and CDR2 SVGAGI (reference sequence). The CDR3 loop reads CASSQQGANYGYTF. The CDR3 DNA follows: TGTGCCAGCAGTCAACAGGGGGCTAATTATGGCTACACCTTC.

In nucleotides, the CDR3 is TGTGCCAGCAGCGGTAGTCGGGTCAGGGAGATCTATGGCTACACCTTC. This translates into CASSGSRVREIYGYTF. V and J are TRBV9 and TRBJ1-2; D is perhaps TRBD1 (5 bases). Germline assignment: CDR1 SGDLS and CDR2 YYNGEE. Trimming shortened V by 3 bases and J by 4 bases, and 19 bases separated the two germline ends. CDR3 length equals 16 residues.

This clone was counted at least ten times. V usage is TRBV11-3 and J usage is TRBJ2-3; D unresolved. The V end was cut by 5 bases, the J end by 3 bases, with 3 bases between. The CDR3 has 11 amino acids. Per the germline V gene, CDR1 is SGHNT and CDR2 is YENEEA. The CDR3 sequence is CASSQTDTQYF. CDR3 sequence (DNA): TGTGCCAGCAGCCAAACAGATACGCAGTATTTT.

V usage is TRBV9 and J usage is TRBJ1-5; a possible D gene is TRBD1 (6 bases). With 0 bases removed from V and 6 bases from J, the gap between germline ends came to 13 bases. CDR1 and CDR2 (germline): SGDLS, YYNGEE. This CDR3 spans 15 amino acids. CDR3 loop: CASSVGRQEGQPQHF. The CDR3 nucleotides are TGTGCCAGCAGCGTAGGGCGACAGGAAGGTCAGCCCCAGCATTTT.

The CDR3 bases are TGTGCCAGCAGTGATCGGCTGACGGGACAGGGGGGATCTGGCTACACCTTC. Encoded protein: CASSDRLTGQGGSGYTF. The V gene is TRBV28, the J gene TRBJ1-2, with 11 bases that match TRBD1. The CDR3 covers 17 residues. V shed 5 bases, J shed 7 bases, and the junction held 15 bases outside the gene matches. Germline-derived CDR1 and CDR2 are MDHEN and SYDVKM.

The CDR3 sequence: CASRRERVTGELFF. CDR3 DNA: TGTGCCAGCAGAAGAGAAAGGGTCACCGGGGAGCTGTTTTTT. This chain joins TRBV6-5 and TRBJ2-2; D is ambiguous. The CDR3 is made up of 14 amino acids. Germline V lookup: CDR1 MNHEY, CDR2 SVGAGI. V was trimmed by 6 bases and J by 4 bases, leaving 12 bases between them.

The CDR3 loop is CAWRVASGGYNEQFF. The CDR3, as DNA: TGTGCCTGGAGAGTGGCAAGCGGGGGCTACAATGAGCAGTTCTTC. The chain combines TRBV30 with TRBJ2-1, with 8 bases matching TRBD2. V trimming: 3 bases; J trimming: 3 bases; junction bases outside the gene matches: 7. CDR1 and CDR2 from the germline V gene are GTSNPN and SVGIG (reference sequence). The CDR3 length is 15 residues.

The chain joins TRBV7-6 to TRBJ2-3; 14 bases align to TRBD2. V lost 6 bases to trimming and J lost 13 bases; unmatched junction nucleotides: 12. CDR3 size: 15 residues. The germline V gene encodes CDR1 SGHVS and CDR2 FNYEAQ. CDR3 nucleotides: TGTGCCAGCAGTCCGGGGACTAGCGGGGGTCTGTCCAAGTATTTT. Its protein is CASSPGTSGGLSKYF.

The chain couples TRBV20-1 to TRBJ2-7; no clear D. The CDR3 contains 11 residues. The germline gives CDR1 DFQATT, CDR2 SNEGSKA (reference sequence). The V end was cut by 5 bases, the J end by 0 bases, with 5 bases between. This chain's CDR3 is CSACNSYEQYF. The CDR3 DNA is TGCAGTGCTTGTAACTCCTACGAGCAGTACTTC.

A single count supports this clone. The chain carries TRBV9 and TRBJ2-7; no firm D call. The CDR3 runs to 14 residues. Trimming pared 4 bases from V and 5 bases from J, leaving 16 bases between. From germline, CDR1 is SGDLS and CDR2 YYNGEE. For the CDR3, the DNA is TGTGCCAGCAGCACCCGATCGTATCCCCACGAGCAGTACTTC. This translates into CASSTRSYPHEQYF.

V gene TRBV9 combines with J gene TRBJ1-1; TRBD1 agrees at 8 bases. There are 15 residues in the CDR3. From germline, CDR1 is SGDLS and CDR2 YYNGEE. The V segment lost 0 bases and the J segment 1 base; nucleotides outside the gene matches: 2. The CDR3 coding sequence is TGTGCCAGCAGCGTAGCCCAGGGGGCGAACACTGAAGCTTTCTTT. Encoded protein: CASSVAQGANTEAFF.

The chain is built from TRBV5-8 and TRBJ2-7; tentative D call: TRBD2 (6 bases). Trimming stripped 2 bases from V and 4 bases from J, with 10 bases between. Germline values: CDR1 SGHTS, CDR2 YDEGEE. CDR3 length equals 13 residues. CDR3 protein: CASSFSGRYEQYF. The CDR3 DNA sequence: TGTGCCAGCAGCTTTTCGGGGAGGTACGAGCAGTACTTC.